This T cell receptor beta chain was identified during a study of CD8 T cells in Susac syndrome. The healthy controls were matched to patients by age and sex. Reverse transcription used about 0.45 to 1 ug RNA and random hexamers. TCRdb analysed the immunoSEQ multiplex PCR reads with MiXCR anew, one entry per CDR3 protein. This sample has some 180,000 distinct CDR3 sequences, with approximately 94% found just once. Trimming left V 2 bases short and J 7 bases short, with 10 bases between. The germline CDR1 and CDR2 sequences are KGHDR and SFDVKD. The CDR3 contains 13 residues. What was sequenced was CD4+ T cells from PBMCs. This TCR came from a human donor in good health. The chain joins TRBV24-1 to TRBJ2-5; D is unclear. CDR3 region: CATSDSRAGTQYF. DNA for the CDR3: TGTGCCACCAGTGATTCGCGTGCAGGGACCCAGTACTTC.